These 12 T cell receptor beta chains originate from one sample sequenced in a study of blood T cell repertoires in COVID-19. Clones were read by immunoSEQ multiplex PCR, and TCRdb kept only the in-frame ones, dropping some. The table lists about 310,000 clones, around 91% of them singletons. The source material was PBMCs or T cells enriched from blood (not recorded which). The receptors derive from a woman between 35 and 50 years old who had recovered from COVID-19.

The chain couples TRBV7-9 to TRBJ2-4, with TRBD2 as a possible D gene (8 bases). V dropped 4 bases and J dropped 7 bases, with 17 bases sitting between them. The CDR3 runs 15 residues. The germline V gene encodes CDR1 SEHNR and CDR2 FQNEAQ (reference sequence). CDR3 DNA: TGTGCCAGCAGCTCCCGGGGACAGCGGGAGAACATTCAGTACTTC. This sequence encodes CASSSRGQRENIQYF.

The CDR3 loop is CASSPYGTENTEAFF. The CDR3 DNA reads TGTGCCAGCTCACCATACGGGACAGAGAACACTGAAGCTTTCTTT. V and J are TRBV18 and TRBJ1-1; 7 nucleotides match TRBD1. This CDR3 spans 15 amino acids. The V and J ends lost 2 bases and 1 base, in that order; junction bases with no gene match: 4. Germline CDR1 reads KGHSH; CDR2 reads LQKENI. The full variable domain, rest sourced from reference TRBV18 and TRBJ1-1, is NAGVMQNPRHLVRRRGQEARLRCSPMKGHSHVYWYRQLPEEGLKFMVYLQKENIIDESGMPKERFSAEFPKEGPSILRIQQVVRGDSAAYFCASSPYGTENTEAFFGQGTRLTVV.

This chain links TRBV2 with TRBJ2-6; no reliable D call. The germline V gene has CDR1 SNHLY and CDR2 FYNNEI. V was cut by 7 bases and J by 4 bases, with 5 bases left in between. This CDR3 is 12 amino acids long. CDR3 residues: CASTLGANVLTF. Here the CDR3 DNA reads TGTGCCAGCACACTGGGGGCCAACGTCCTGACTTTC.

The gene calls are TRBV4-3 and TRBJ1-2; D is perhaps TRBD1 (6 bases). Germline CDR1 LGHNA, CDR2 YSLEER. V was shortened by 0 bases and J by 4 bases, with 15 bases between the two germline ends. This CDR3 region has 16 residues. CDR3 sequence reads: CASSQDRFGGAYGYTF. The CDR3 nucleotides read TGCGCCAGCAGCCAAGATAGGTTTGGGGGGGCCTATGGCTACACCTTC.

Worth noting for this clone: The sample carries other DNA sequences with the same CDR3. This sequence joins TRBV29-1 and TRBJ2-3; TRBD2 matches 9 bases. The ends lost 5 bases at V and 3 bases at J; junction bases unmatched: 3. The length of the CDR3 is 13 residues. Germline V gene data show CDR1 as SQVTM and CDR2 as ANQGSEA. In DNA, the CDR3 is TGCAGCGTTTTGGCGGGGGGGACAGATACGCAGTATTTT. This encodes CSVLAGGTDTQYF.

V and J are TRBV30 and TRBJ2-1, with TRBD2 matching 7 bases. CDR1 is GTSNPN and CDR2 is SVGIG in the germline V gene (reference sequence). CDR3 length: 13 residues. J was trimmed by 7 bases and V by 5 bases; bases with no gene match: 8. The CDR3, as DNA: TGTGCCTGGTCGAGCGGGATTGGGAATGAGCAGTTCTTC. It translates to CAWSSGIGNEQFF.

This chain links TRBV13 with TRBJ2-7; perhaps TRBD2 as D (5 bases). The CDR3 covers 15 residues. Germline loops: CDR1 PRHDT, CDR2 FYEKMQ (reference sequence). V was cut by 0 bases and J by 7 bases, with 16 bases left in between. CDR3 sequence reads: CASSLGADLMGEQYF. CDR3 coding DNA: TGTGCCAGCAGCTTAGGAGCGGACCTAATGGGGGAGCAGTACTTC.

V is TRBV27 and J is TRBJ2-7, with 11 bases aligning to TRBD2. CDR1 is MNHEY, CDR2 SMNVEV, per germline (reference sequence). The CDR3 consists of 13 residues. The trim removed 10 bases at V and 7 bases at J, leaving 9 bases unmatched. CDR3 protein: CATGLAVPQEQYF. The CDR3 coding sequence is TGTGCCACGGGACTAGCGGTACCTCAGGAGCAGTACTTC.

The V gene is TRBV30, the J gene TRBJ1-2; 9 positions match TRBD1. Looked up from germline, CDR1 is GTSNPN and CDR2 is SVGIG (reference sequence). This CDR3 comprises 13 residues. Unmatched junction bases numbered 7, after V lost 4 bases and J lost 7 bases. CDR3 sequence: CAWTPGQGGGYTF. The CDR3 DNA reads TGTGCCTGGACACCGGGACAGGGCGGTGGCTACACCTTC.

The V call is TRBV21-1, the J call TRBJ1-2; the table's D call, TRBD1, was not checked against the DNA. TRBV21-1 corresponds to a pseudogene. The CDR3 has 14 residues. The CDR3 is CARALSQGDYGYTF. CDR3 nucleotides: TGTGCCAGGGCCCTTAGCCAAGGGGATTATGGCTACACCTTC.

The V gene is TRBV3-1 (or the pseudogene TRBV3-2), the J gene TRBJ1-1; 9 positions match TRBD1. This CDR3 is built from 13 residues. Trimming cost V 4 bases and J 5 bases; bases outside gene matches: 2. The V gene's germline CDR1 is LGHDT and CDR2 YNNKEL (reference sequence). DNA of the CDR3: TGTGCCAGCAGCCTTGGACAGGGGACTGAAGCTTTCTTT. Translation gives CASSLGQGTEAFF.

V usage is TRBV7-2 and J usage is TRBJ2-7; tentative D call: TRBD1 (6 bases). Per the germline V gene, CDR1 is SGHTA and CDR2 is FQGNSA. The V end was cut by 1 base, the J end by 0 bases, with 10 bases between. CDR3 length: 15 residues. CDR3 amino acids: CASSLGRGLSYEQYF. The CDR3 coding sequence is TGTGCCAGCAGCTTAGGCAGGGGCCTCTCCTACGAGCAGTACTTC.